A single sample is the source of the 9 T cell receptor beta chains below, sequenced in a study of cytomegalovirus exposure and HLA in healthy donors (dated by TCRdb to the late 2010s). The library came from the immunoSEQ multiplex PCR assay. For the multiplex PCR, a mixture combining 60 forward primers for TCR Vbeta segments and 13 reverse primers for TCR Jbeta segments was used. This is the immuneACCESS table as TCRdb keeps it, with only in-frame sequences that have V and J called. A part of the clones is gone; compared with another copy, unresolved V genes explain less than half, and the rest is unexplained. This sample is represented by some 90,000 clones; roughly four fifths of them were singletons. The ten largest clones capture about 0.53% of the sample. The sequenced sample was PBMCs. The receptors were gathered from a man aged 30 to 39 in good health and CMV-seronegative.

This clone was found once. The rearrangement joins TRBV7-3 to TRBJ1-2; 7 bases are shared with TRBD1. Germline CDR1 SGHTA, CDR2 FQGTGA. With V trimmed by 5 bases and J by 7 bases, 7 bases remained unmatched. The CDR3 totals 13 residues. Written as DNA, the CDR3 is TGTGCCAGCAGCCCACGGGACAGCAGTGGCTACACCTTC. It encodes CASSPRDSSGYTF.

This chain links TRBV7-8 with TRBJ2-3; 9 nucleotides align to TRBD2. After removal of 0 bases from V and 2 bases from J, the junction contained 3 bases not matched to a gene. Germline V lookup: CDR1 SGHVS, CDR2 FQNEAQ. CDR3 size: 16 residues. The DNA of the CDR3 is TGTGCCAGCAGCTTAGCCGCGGGAGGGTTCACAGATACGCAGTATTTT. This translates into CASSLAAGGFTDTQYF.

V is TRBV6-1 and J is TRBJ1-1; D is possibly TRBD1 (5 bases). In germline, CDR1 is MNHNS, CDR2 SASEGT. The CDR3 contains 13 residues. The V end was cut by 1 base, the J end by 5 bases, with 8 bases between. CDR3 DNA sequence: TGTGCCAGCAGTGAAGATCACAGGACTGAAGCTTTCTTT. Protein product: CASSEDHRTEAFF.

CDR3 bases: TGTGCCAGCAGTTCTAGTTCTCCCTCCTACAATGAGCAGTTCTTC. Its protein product is CASSSSSPSYNEQFF. V and J are TRBV27 and TRBJ2-1; no firm D call. The germline V gene has CDR1 MNHEY and CDR2 SMNVEV (reference sequence). CDR3 length: 15 amino acids. V lost 4 bases, J lost 0 bases, and 10 bases lay in between.

The rearrangement links TRBV5-1 to TRBJ2-2; D possibly corresponds to TRBD1 (7 bases). Germline loops: CDR1 SGHRS, CDR2 YFSETQ. The V gene lost 3 bases and the J gene lost 6 bases, with 27 bases spanning the gap. The CDR3 extends over 19 amino acids. CDR3 in DNA: TGCGCCAGCAGCTCAAGACCAATCCGACAGGGCTGGGAGGCCGGGGAGCTGTTTTTT. It translates to CASSSRPIRQGWEAGELFF.

The sample holds many counts of this clone. The chain has TRBV5-1 and TRBJ1-1; no reliable D call. Germline loops: CDR1 SGHRS, CDR2 YFSETQ. V was clipped by 0 bases and J by 8 bases, with 17 bases between them. This CDR3 region has 15 residues. This CDR3 is CASSLASGSLGEAFF. The CDR3 coding sequence is TGCGCCAGCAGCTTGGCCTCCGGGAGCCTTGGCGAAGCTTTCTTT. The variable domain in full, completed from reference TRBV5-1 and TRBJ1-1, reads KAGVTQTPRYLIKTRGQQVTLSCSPISGHRSVSWYQQTPGQGLQFLFEYFSETQRNKGNFPGRFSGRQFSNSRSEMNVSTLELGDSALYLCASSLASGSLGEAFFGQGTRLTVV.

The chain couples TRBV18 to TRBJ1-2; TRBD1 agrees at 8 bases. J was trimmed by 5 bases and V by 3 bases; bases with no gene match: 17. The CDR3 sequence is 18 residues long. The germline V gene has CDR1 KGHSH and CDR2 LQKENI. The CDR3 nucleotides read TGTGCCAGCTCACCTCAATCGGGCCAGGTCACAGGGGGGTATGGCTACACCTTC. Protein product: CASSPQSGQVTGGYGYTF.

The chain has TRBV7-9 and TRBJ1-2, with TRBD1 identical over 7 bases. V was clipped by 1 base and J by 3 bases; unmatched bases: 5. Germline CDR1 is SEHNR and CDR2 is FQNEAQ (reference sequence). This CDR3 contains 15 residues. CDR3 sequence: CASSLGDRGDYGYTF. The DNA of the CDR3 is TGTGCCAGCAGCTTAGGGGACAGAGGGGACTATGGCTACACCTTC.

As regards this clone: Other DNA variants within this sample encode the same CDR3. The chain links TRBV5-1 to TRBJ2-5; D is uncertain. The germline V gene encodes CDR1 SGHRS and CDR2 YFSETQ. This CDR3 region has 11 residues. V lost 3 bases to trimming and J lost 2 bases, with 2 bases between them. The CDR3 sequence is CASSSQETQYF. As DNA, the CDR3 is TGCGCCAGCAGCTCGCAAGAGACCCAGTACTTC.